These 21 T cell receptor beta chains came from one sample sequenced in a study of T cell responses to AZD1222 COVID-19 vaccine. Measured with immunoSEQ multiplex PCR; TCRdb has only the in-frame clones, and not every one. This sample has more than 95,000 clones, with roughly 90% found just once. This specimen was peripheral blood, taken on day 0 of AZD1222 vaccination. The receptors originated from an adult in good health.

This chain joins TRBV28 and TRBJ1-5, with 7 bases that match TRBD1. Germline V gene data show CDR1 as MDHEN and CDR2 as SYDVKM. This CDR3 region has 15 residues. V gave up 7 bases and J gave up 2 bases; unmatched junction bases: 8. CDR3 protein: CASTTTGARNQPQHF. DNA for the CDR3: TGTGCCAGCACCACCACAGGGGCTCGCAATCAGCCCCAGCATTTT.

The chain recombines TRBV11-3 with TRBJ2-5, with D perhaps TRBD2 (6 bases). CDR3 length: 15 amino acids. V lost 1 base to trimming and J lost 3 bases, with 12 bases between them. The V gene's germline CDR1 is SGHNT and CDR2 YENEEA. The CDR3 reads CASSLVRDSKETQYF. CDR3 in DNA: TGTGCCAGCAGCTTAGTTCGGGACTCAAAAGAGACCCAGTACTTC.

CDR3 residues: CASSQGLHKNIQYF. As DNA, the CDR3 is TGCGCCAGCTCGCAGGGACTACACAAAAACATTCAGTACTTC. The chain recombines TRBV10-1 with TRBJ2-4; 7 bases are a match to TRBD2. The J segment lost 3 bases and the V segment lost 8 bases, leaving 7 bases of the junction unmatched. The CDR3 contains 14 residues. Germline CDR1 WNHNN, CDR2 SYGVQD (reference sequence).

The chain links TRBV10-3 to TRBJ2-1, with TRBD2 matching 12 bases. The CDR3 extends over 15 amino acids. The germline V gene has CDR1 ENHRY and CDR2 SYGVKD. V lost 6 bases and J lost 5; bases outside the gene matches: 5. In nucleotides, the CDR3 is TGTGCCATCAGGGCTAGCGGGAGGGCGGACAATGAGCAGTTCTTC. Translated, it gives CAIRASGRADNEQFF.

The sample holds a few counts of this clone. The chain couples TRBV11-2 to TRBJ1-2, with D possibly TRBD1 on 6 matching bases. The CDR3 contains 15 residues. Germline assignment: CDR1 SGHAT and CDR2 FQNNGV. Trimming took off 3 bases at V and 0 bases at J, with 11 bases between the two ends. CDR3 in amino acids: CASSFGGGSNYGYTF. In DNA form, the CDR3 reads TGTGCCAGCAGCTTCGGGGGCGGGTCTAACTATGGCTACACCTTC.

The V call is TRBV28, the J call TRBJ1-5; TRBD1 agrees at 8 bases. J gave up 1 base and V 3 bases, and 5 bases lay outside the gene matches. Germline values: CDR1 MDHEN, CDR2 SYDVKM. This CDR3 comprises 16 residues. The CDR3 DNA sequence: TGTGCCAGCAGTTTCGGACAGGGAGTAAGCAATCAGCCCCAGCATTTT. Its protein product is CASSFGQGVSNQPQHF. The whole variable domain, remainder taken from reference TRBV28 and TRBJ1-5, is DVKVTQSSRYLVKRTGEKVFLECVQDMDHENMFWYRQDPGLGLRLIYFSYDVKMKEKGDIPEGYSVSREKKERFSLILESASTNQTSMYLCASSFGQGVSNQPQHFGDGTRLSIL.

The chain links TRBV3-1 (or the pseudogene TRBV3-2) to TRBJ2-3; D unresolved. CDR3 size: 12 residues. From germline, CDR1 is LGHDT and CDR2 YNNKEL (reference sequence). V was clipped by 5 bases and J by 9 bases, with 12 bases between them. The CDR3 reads CASSFSIYTQYF. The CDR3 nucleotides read TGTGCCAGCAGCTTCTCCATTTACACGCAGTATTTT.

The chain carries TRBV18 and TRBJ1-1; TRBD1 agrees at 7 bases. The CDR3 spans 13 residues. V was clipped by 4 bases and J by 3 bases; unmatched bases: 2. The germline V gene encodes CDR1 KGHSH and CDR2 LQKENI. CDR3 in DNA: TGTGCCAGCTCACACGGGACAGACACTGAAGCTTTCTTT. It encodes CASSHGTDTEAFF.

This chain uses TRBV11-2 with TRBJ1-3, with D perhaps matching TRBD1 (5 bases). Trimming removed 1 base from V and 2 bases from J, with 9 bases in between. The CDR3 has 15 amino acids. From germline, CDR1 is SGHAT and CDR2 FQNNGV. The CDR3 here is CASSLGGATGNTIYF. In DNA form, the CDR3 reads TGTGCCAGCAGCTTAGGAGGGGCTACTGGAAACACCATATATTTT.

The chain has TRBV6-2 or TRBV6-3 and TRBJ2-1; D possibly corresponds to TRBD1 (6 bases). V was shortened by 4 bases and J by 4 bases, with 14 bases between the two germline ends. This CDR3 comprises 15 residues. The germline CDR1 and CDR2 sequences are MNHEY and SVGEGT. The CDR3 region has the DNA TGTGCCAGCAGTTTGCCCACAGGGCTATACAATGAGCAGTTCTTC. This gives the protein CASSLPTGLYNEQFF.

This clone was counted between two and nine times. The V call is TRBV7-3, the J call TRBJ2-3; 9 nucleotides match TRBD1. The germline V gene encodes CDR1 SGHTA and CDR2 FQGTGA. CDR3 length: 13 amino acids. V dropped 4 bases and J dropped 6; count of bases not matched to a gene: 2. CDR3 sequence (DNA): TGTGCCAGCAGCTCGACAGGGGGGGATACGCAGTATTTT. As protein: CASSSTGGDTQYF. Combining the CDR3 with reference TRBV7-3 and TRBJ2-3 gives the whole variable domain GAGVSQTPSNKVTEKGKYVELRCDPISGHTALYWYRQSLGQGPEFLIYFQGTGAADDSGLPNDRFFAVRPEGSVSTLKIQRTERGDSAVYLCASSSTGGDTQYFGPGTRLTVL.

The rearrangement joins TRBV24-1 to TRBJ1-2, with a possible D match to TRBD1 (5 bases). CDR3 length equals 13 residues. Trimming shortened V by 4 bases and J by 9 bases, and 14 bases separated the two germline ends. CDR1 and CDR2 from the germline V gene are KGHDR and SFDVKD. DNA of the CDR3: TGTGCCACCAGTGACCCTGGGGGTTGGAGCTACACCTTC. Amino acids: CATSDPGGWSYTF.

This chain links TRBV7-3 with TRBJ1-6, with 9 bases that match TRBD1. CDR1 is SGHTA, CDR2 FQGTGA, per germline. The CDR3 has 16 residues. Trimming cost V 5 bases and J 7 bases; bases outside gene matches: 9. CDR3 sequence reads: CASSPSGTGRNSPLHF. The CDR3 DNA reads TGTGCCAGCAGCCCATCTGGGACAGGGAGGAATTCACCCCTCCACTTT.

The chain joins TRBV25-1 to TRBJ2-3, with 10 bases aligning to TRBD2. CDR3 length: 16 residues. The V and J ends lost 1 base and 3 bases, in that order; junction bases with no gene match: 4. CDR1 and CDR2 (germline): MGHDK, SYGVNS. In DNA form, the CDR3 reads TGTGCCAGCAGTGAATTCTCTAGCGGGAGAACAGATACGCAGTATTTT. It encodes CASSEFSSGRTDTQYF.

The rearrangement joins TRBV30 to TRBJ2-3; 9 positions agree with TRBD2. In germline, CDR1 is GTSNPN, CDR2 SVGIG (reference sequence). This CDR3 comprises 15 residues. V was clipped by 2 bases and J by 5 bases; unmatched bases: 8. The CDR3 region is CAWSRASGDGDTQYF. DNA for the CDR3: TGTGCCTGGAGTAGGGCTAGCGGGGACGGAGATACGCAGTATTTT.

This CDR3 is CASSQAAQGYQGYTF. Written as DNA, the CDR3 is TGTGCCAGCAGCCAAGCCGCACAGGGTTATCAGGGCTACACCTTC. The chain recombines TRBV3-1 (or the pseudogene TRBV3-2) with TRBJ1-2; a possible D gene is TRBD1 (6 bases). With 1 base removed from V and 8 bases from J, the gap between germline ends came to 17 bases. The CDR3 is made up of 15 amino acids. The germline V gene encodes CDR1 LGHDT and CDR2 YNNKEL (reference sequence).

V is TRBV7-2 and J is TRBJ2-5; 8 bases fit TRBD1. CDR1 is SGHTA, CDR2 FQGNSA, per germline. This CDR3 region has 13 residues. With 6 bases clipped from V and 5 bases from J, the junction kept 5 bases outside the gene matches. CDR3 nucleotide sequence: TGTGCCAGCAGTACAGACAGGGGTGAGACCCAGTACTTC. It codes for CASSTDRGETQYF.

The CDR3 DNA sequence: TGTGCCAGCAGTATTCACCCGAACACTGAAGCTTTCTTT. Its translation: CASSIHPNTEAFF. V gene TRBV12-3 or TRBV12-4 combines with J gene TRBJ1-1, with D unresolved. This CDR3 has 13 amino acids. The V gene lost 5 bases and the J gene lost 1 base, with 8 bases spanning the gap.

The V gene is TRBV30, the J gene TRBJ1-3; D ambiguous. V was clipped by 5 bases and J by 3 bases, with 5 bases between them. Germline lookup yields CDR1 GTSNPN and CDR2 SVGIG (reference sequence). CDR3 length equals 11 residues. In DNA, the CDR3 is TGTGCCTGGGGAGGTGGAAACACCATATATTTT. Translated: CAWGGGNTIYF.

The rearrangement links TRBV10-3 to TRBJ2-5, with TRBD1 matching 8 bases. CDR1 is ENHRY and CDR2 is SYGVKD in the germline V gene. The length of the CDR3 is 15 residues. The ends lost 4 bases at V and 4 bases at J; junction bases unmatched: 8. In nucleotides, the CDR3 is TGTGCCATCAGTGTAGCCCAGGGGGCCGGAGAGACCCAGTACTTC. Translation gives CAISVAQGAGETQYF.

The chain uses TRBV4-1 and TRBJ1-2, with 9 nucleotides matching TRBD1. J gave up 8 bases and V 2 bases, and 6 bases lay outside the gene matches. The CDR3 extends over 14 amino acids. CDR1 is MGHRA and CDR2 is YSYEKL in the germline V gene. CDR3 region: CASSQWDRVAGYTF. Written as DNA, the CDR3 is TGCGCCAGCAGCCAATGGGACAGGGTCGCGGGCTACACCTTC.